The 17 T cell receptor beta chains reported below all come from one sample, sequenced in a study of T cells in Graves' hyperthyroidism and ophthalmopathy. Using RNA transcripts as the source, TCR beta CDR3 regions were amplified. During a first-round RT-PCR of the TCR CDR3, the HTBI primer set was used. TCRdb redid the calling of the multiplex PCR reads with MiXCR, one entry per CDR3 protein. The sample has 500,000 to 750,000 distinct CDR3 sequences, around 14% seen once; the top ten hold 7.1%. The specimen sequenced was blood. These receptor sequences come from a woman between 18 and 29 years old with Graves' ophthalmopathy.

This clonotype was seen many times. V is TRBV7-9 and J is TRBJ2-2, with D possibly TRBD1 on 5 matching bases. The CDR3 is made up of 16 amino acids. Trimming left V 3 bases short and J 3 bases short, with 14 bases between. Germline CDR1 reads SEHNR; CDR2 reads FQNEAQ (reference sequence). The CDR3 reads CASSFLKTAYTGELFF. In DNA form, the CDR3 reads TGTGCCAGCAGCTTCCTGAAGACAGCGTACACCGGGGAGCTGTTTTTT.

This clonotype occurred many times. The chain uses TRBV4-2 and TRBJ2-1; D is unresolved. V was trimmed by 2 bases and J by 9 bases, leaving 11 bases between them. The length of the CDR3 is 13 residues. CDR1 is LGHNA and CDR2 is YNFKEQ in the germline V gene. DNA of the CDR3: TGTGCCAGCAGCCAAAGGACGAATGCTGAGCAGTTCTTC. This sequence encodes CASSQRTNAEQFF.

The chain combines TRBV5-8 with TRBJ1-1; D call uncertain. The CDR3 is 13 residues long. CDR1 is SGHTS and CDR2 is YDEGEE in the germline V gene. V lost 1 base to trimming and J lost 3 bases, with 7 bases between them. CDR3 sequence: CASSLLYDTEAFF. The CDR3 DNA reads TGTGCCAGCAGCTTGCTGTACGACACTGAAGCTTTCTTT.

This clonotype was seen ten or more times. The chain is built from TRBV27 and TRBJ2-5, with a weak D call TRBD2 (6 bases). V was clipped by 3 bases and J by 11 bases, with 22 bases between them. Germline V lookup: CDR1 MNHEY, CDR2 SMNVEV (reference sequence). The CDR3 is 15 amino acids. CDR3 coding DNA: TGTGCCAGCAGTTTGTATGCCAACTTAGCGGCCAAACAGTACTTC. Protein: CASSLYANLAAKQYF.

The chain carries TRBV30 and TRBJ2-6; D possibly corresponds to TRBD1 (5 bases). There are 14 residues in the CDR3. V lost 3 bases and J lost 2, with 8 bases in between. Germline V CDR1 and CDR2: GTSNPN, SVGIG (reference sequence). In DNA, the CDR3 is TGTGCCTGGAGGTCCAGGGCTGGGGCCAACGTCCTGACTTTC. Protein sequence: CAWRSRAGANVLTF.

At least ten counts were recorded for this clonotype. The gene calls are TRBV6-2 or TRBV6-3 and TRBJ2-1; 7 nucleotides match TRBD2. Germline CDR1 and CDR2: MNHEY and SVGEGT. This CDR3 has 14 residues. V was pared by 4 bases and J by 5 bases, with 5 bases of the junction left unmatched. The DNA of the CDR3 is TGTGCCAGCAGTTTCTATCTAGCGGACAATGAGCAGTTCTTC. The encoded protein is CASSFYLADNEQFF.

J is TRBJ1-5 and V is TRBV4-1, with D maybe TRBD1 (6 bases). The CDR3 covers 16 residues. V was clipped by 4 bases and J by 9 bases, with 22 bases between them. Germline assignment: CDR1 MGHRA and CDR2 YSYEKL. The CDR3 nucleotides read TGCGCCAGCAGCCTAGTGGGGGGCGGGGGAGGGCTGCCCCAGCATTTT. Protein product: CASSLVGGGGGLPQHF.

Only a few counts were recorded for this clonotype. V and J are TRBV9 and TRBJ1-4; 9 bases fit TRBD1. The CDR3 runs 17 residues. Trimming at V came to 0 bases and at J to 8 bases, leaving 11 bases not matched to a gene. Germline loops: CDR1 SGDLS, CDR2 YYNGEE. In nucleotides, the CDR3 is TGTGCCAGCAGCGTAGAGATGAGGGGACAGGGTTGGGAAAAACTGTTTTTT. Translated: CASSVEMRGQGWEKLFF. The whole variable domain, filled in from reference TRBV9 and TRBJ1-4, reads DSGVTQTPKHLITATGQRVTLRCSPRSGDLSVYWYQQSLDQGLQFLIQYYNGEERAKGNILERFSAQQFPDLHSELNLSSLELGDSALYFCASSVEMRGQGWEKLFFGSGTQLSVL.

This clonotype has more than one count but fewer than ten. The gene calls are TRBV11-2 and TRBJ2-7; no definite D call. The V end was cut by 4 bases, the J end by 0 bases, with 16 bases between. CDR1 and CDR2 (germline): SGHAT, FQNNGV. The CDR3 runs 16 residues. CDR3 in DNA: TGTGCCAGCAGCTCCCCCCACAGTACCCGCTCCTACGAGCAGTACTTC. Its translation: CASSSPHSTRSYEQYF.

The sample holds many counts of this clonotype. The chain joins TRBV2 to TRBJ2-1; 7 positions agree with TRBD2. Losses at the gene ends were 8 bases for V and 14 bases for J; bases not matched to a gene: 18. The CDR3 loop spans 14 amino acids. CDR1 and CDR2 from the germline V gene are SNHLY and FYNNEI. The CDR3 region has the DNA TGTGCCAGCTCCGAAAAGCGGGAACGCCCCCGGGAGTTCTTC. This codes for CASSEKRERPREFF.

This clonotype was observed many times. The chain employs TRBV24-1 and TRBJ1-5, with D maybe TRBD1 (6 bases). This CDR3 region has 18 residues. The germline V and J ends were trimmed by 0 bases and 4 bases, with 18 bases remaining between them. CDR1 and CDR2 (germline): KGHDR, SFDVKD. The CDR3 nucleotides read TGTGCCACCAGTGATTTGATGGGACACGACTTAGGGAATCAGCCCCAGCATTTT. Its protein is CATSDLMGHDLGNQPQHF.

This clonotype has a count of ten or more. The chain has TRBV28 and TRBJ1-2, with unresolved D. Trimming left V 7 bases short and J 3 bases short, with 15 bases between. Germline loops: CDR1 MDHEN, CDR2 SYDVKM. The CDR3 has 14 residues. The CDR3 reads CASTPALGDYGYTF. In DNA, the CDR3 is TGTGCCAGCACCCCCGCCCTCGGGGACTATGGCTACACCTTC.

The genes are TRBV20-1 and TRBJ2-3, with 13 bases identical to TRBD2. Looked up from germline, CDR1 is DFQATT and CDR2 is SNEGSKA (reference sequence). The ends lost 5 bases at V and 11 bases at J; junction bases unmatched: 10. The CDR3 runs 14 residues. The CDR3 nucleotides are TGCAGTGCTCTCGGGACTAGCGGGGCCTTTGAGCAGTATTTT. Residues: CSALGTSGAFEQYF.

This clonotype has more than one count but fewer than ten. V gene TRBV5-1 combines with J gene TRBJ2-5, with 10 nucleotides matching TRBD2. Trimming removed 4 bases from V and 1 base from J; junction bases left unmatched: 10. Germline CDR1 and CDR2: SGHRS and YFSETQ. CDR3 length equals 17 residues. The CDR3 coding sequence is TGCGCCAGCAGCGACGGACTAGCGGCGACCATCCAAGAGACCCAGTACTTC. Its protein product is CASSDGLAATIQETQYF.

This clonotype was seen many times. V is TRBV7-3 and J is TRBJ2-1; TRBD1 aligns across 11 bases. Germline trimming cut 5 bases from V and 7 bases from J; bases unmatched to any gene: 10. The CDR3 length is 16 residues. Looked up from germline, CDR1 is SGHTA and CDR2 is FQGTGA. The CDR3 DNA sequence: TGTGCCAGCAGCCCTATCGGGACAGGGGGTAGGAATGAGCAGTTCTTC. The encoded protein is CASSPIGTGGRNEQFF.

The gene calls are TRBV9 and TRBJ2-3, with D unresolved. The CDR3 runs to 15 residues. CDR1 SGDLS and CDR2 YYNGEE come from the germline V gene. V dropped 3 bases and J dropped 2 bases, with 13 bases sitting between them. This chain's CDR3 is CASSAGPTSTDTQYF. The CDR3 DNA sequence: TGTGCCAGCAGCGCCGGGCCAACCTCCACAGATACGCAGTATTTT.

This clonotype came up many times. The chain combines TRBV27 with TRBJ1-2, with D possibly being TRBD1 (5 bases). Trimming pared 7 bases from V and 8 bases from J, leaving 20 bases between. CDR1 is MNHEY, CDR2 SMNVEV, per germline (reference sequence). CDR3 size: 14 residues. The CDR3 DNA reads TGTGCCAGCACAACACGGAGCCTAGAGGGGGGCTACACCTTC. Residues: CASTTRSLEGGYTF.